One and the same sample provided the 23 T cell receptor beta chains below, sequenced in a study of OX40 agonist ivuxolimab in advanced cancers. This table comes from immunoSEQ multiplex PCR, and its TCRdb copy is limited to in-frame clones, with some not included. The data contain some 90,000 clones, approximately 91% of them singletons. This material consisted of CD4+ or CD8+ T cells sorted from blood, taken in a trial of the OX40 agonist ivuxolimab. These receptors all stem from an adult with an advanced solid tumor such as melanoma, head and neck, liver or kidney cancer.

The rearrangement links TRBV5-1 to TRBJ2-1, with no clear D. The V end was cut by 1 base, the J end by 0 bases, with 5 bases between. The CDR3 has 14 residues. Germline CDR1 SGHRS, CDR2 YFSETQ. The DNA of the CDR3 is TGCGCCAGCAGCTTGCCTAGCTCCTACAATGAGCAGTTCTTC. Residues: CASSLPSSYNEQFF. Full variable domain (missing parts from reference TRBV5-1 and TRBJ2-1): KAGVTQTPRYLIKTRGQQVTLSCSPISGHRSVSWYQQTPGQGLQFLFEYFSETQRNKGNFPGRFSGRQFSNSRSEMNVSTLELGDSALYLCASSLPSSYNEQFFGPGTRLTVL.

The gene calls are TRBV15 and TRBJ2-7; 7 bases agree with TRBD1. This CDR3 is 18 amino acids long. Germline values: CDR1 LNHNV, CDR2 YYDKDF (reference sequence). V lost 1 base to trimming and J lost 5 bases; unmatched junction nucleotides: 17. CDR3 sequence reads: CATSRVAGTARRVHEQYF. Here the CDR3 DNA reads TGTGCCACCAGCAGAGTAGCCGGGACAGCGAGAAGGGTGCACGAGCAGTACTTC.

This sequence joins TRBV2 and TRBJ2-5, with a possible D match to TRBD2 (6 bases). The CDR3 loop spans 14 amino acids. Germline V lookup: CDR1 SNHLY, CDR2 FYNNEI. The V and J ends lost 2 bases and 5 bases respectively, with 12 bases between them. DNA of the CDR3: TGTGCCAGCAGTGAATTACTCCGGGGGGAGACCCAGTACTTC. Residues: CASSELLRGETQYF. Variable domain in full (rest from reference TRBV2 and TRBJ2-5): EPEVTQTPSHQVTQMGQEVILRCVPISNHLYFYWYRQILGQKVEFLVSFYNNEISEKSEIFDDQFSVERPDGSNFTLKIRSTKLEDSAMYFCASSELLRGETQYFGPGTRLLVL.

This clone was detected a few times. The V gene is TRBV18, the J gene TRBJ2-7; the D gene could be TRBD1 or TRBD2 (5 bases each). The CDR3 has 12 amino acids. The V gene lost 4 bases and the J gene lost 3 bases, with 7 bases spanning the gap. CDR1 and CDR2 (germline): KGHSH, LQKENI. The DNA for the CDR3 is TGTGCCAGCTCACGGGACCACTACGAGCAGTACTTC. Amino acids: CASSRDHYEQYF.

Only one count was recorded for this clone. The chain joins TRBV5-4 to TRBJ2-6, with D tentatively TRBD1 (6 bases). Germline V CDR1 and CDR2: SGHNT, YYREEE (reference sequence). This CDR3 contains 19 residues. V was cut by 1 base and J by 0 bases, with 17 bases left in between. In DNA, the CDR3 is TGTGCCAGCAGCTTGACTCAGATAACAGGGATCTCTGGGGCCAACGTCCTGACTTTC. Encoded protein: CASSLTQITGISGANVLTF.

The chain recombines TRBV5-6 with TRBJ2-1; 8 bases map to TRBD2. The CDR3 covers 15 residues. Unmatched junction bases numbered 6, after V lost 2 bases and J lost 5 bases. Germline V gives CDR1 SGHDT, CDR2 YYEEEE. DNA for the CDR3: TGTGCCAGCAGCTTAGGACTAGCACCTAACAATGAGCAGTTCTTC. Protein product: CASSLGLAPNNEQFF.

This sequence joins TRBV19 and TRBJ2-5; a weak D match, TRBD1 (5 bases). Germline CDR1 LNHDA, CDR2 SQIVND (reference sequence). Trimming removed 4 bases at V and 1 base at J, with 13 bases between. The CDR3 runs to 15 residues. CDR3 nucleotide sequence: TGTGCCAGTAGTACACTTTTCAGGGCCCAAGAGACCCAGTACTTC. The encoded protein is CASSTLFRAQETQYF.

V and J are TRBV5-8 and TRBJ1-2, with 8 bases matching TRBD1. The CDR3 length is 14 residues. V gave up 4 bases and J gave up 7 bases; unmatched junction bases: 9. Looked up from germline, CDR1 is SGHTS and CDR2 is YDEGEE. The CDR3 DNA follows: TGTGCCAGCAGCCCTACAGGGACAGGCTTTGGCTACACCTTC. Its translation is CASSPTGTGFGYTF. The full variable domain, rest sourced from reference TRBV5-8 and TRBJ1-2, is EAGVTQSPTHLIKTRGQQATLRCSPISGHTSVYWYQQALGLGLQFLLWYDEGEERNRGNFPPRFSGRQFPNYSSELNVNALELEDSALYLCASSPTGTGFGYTFGSGTRLTVV.

V is TRBV10-3 and J is TRBJ2-2; a possible D gene is TRBD1 (6 bases). CDR1 is ENHRY, CDR2 SYGVKD, per germline. Trimming pared 5 bases from V and 8 bases from J, leaving 9 bases between. CDR3 length: 12 amino acids. CDR3 protein: CAISKGQGELFF. CDR3 in DNA: TGTGCCATCAGTAAAGGACAGGGGGAGCTGTTTTTT.

The chain is built from TRBV4-2 and TRBJ2-1; TRBD1 matches at 9 bases. With V trimmed by 2 bases and J by 4 bases, 6 bases remained unmatched. Germline CDR1 and CDR2: LGHNA and YNFKEQ. The CDR3 sequence is 16 residues long. The CDR3, as DNA: TGTGCCAGCAGCCAACAACCGGGACAGGGTTACAATGAGCAGTTCTTC. Protein product: CASSQQPGQGYNEQFF.

The gene calls are TRBV18 and TRBJ1-1; 7 bases fit TRBD1. Germline-derived CDR1 and CDR2 are KGHSH and LQKENI. This CDR3 comprises 14 residues. After removal of 5 bases from V and 1 base from J, the junction contained 4 bases not matched to a gene. This CDR3 is CASSMGQKNTEAFF. CDR3 coding DNA: TGTGCCAGCTCAATGGGACAGAAGAACACTGAAGCTTTCTTT.

This chain links TRBV7-2 with TRBJ2-7; TRBD1 might be the D (5 bases). The length of the CDR3 is 14 residues. Germline V lookup: CDR1 SGHTA, CDR2 FQGNSA. V was pared by 5 bases and J by 2 bases, with 13 bases between. The chain's CDR3 is CASSPPRQTYEQYF. In DNA, the CDR3 is TGTGCCAGCAGCCCCCCCCGACAGACCTACGAGCAGTACTTC. The full variable domain, completed using reference TRBV7-2 and TRBJ2-7, is GAGVSQSPSNKVTEKGKDVELRCDPISGHTALYWYRQSLGQGLEFLIYFQGNSAPDKSGLPSDRFSAERTGGSVSTLTIQRTQQEDSAVYLCASSPPRQTYEQYFGPGTRLTVT.

The chain has TRBV19 and TRBJ1-2; 10 nucleotides line up with TRBD1. CDR3 length: 14 amino acids. The V gene's germline CDR1 is LNHDA and CDR2 SQIVND (reference sequence). The trim removed 5 bases at V and 4 bases at J, leaving 4 bases unmatched. CDR3 bases: TGTGCCAGTAGTCCCGGGACAGGGGCCTATGGCTACACCTTC. The encoded protein is CASSPGTGAYGYTF.

This sequence joins TRBV18 and TRBJ1-4; tentative D call: TRBD1 (6 bases). The V end was cut by 3 bases, the J end by 3 bases, with 8 bases between. This CDR3 comprises 14 residues. CDR1 KGHSH and CDR2 LQKENI come from the germline V gene. The CDR3 region is CASSPQGPNEKLFF. The CDR3 DNA sequence: TGTGCCAGCTCACCTCAGGGGCCTAATGAAAAACTGTTTTTT.

The rearrangement uses TRBV5-4 and TRBJ2-2; 10 nucleotides align to TRBD2. Germline assignment: CDR1 SGHNT and CDR2 YYREEE (reference sequence). V was clipped by 0 bases and J by 7 bases; unmatched bases: 3. The CDR3 covers 15 residues. CDR3 coding DNA: TGTGCCAGCAGCTTGGAACTAGCGGGAAACGGGGAGCTGTTTTTT. Translating gives CASSLELAGNGELFF.

The chain uses TRBV5-6 and TRBJ2-1; D gene ambiguous. V was shortened by 5 bases and J by 7 bases, with 10 bases between the two germline ends. In germline, CDR1 is SGHDT, CDR2 YYEEEE. The CDR3 has 12 amino acids. The CDR3 spells CASSSVGNEQFF. The CDR3 DNA follows: TGTGCCAGCAGTAGTGTAGGGAATGAGCAGTTCTTC.

J is TRBJ1-2 and V is TRBV19; no definite D call. CDR3 length equals 14 residues. V lost 6 bases, J lost 6 bases, and 17 bases lay in between. The germline CDR1 and CDR2 sequences are LNHDA and SQIVND (reference sequence). This CDR3 is CASSAPGRVDGYTF. CDR3 bases: TGTGCCAGTAGCGCCCCCGGACGGGTAGATGGCTACACCTTC.

This chain joins TRBV27 and TRBJ2-2, with unresolved D. The CDR3 totals 17 residues. Trimming shortened V by 3 bases and J by 0 bases, and 14 bases separated the two germline ends. CDR1 MNHEY and CDR2 SMNVEV come from the germline V gene (reference sequence). The CDR3 DNA follows: TGTGCCAGCAGTTTTGGTCCCGGCCGAGCGAACACCGGGGAGCTGTTTTTT. Amino acid sequence: CASSFGPGRANTGELFF.

The V call is TRBV7-2, the J call TRBJ2-1; the D gene could be TRBD1 or TRBD2 (6 bases each). Deletions cut 4 bases from V and 9 bases from J, with 19 bases between. CDR1 and CDR2 from the germline V gene are SGHTA and FQGNSA. The CDR3 is 15 residues long. CDR3 in amino acids: CASSSRGPRQSEQFF. DNA of the CDR3: TGTGCCAGCAGCTCCCGGGGGCCGCGGCAAAGTGAGCAGTTCTTC.

The chain employs TRBV9 and TRBJ2-3; a possible D gene is TRBD1 (6 bases). Per germline, CDR1 SGDLS and CDR2 YYNGEE. CDR3 length equals 15 residues. Trimming pared 2 bases from V and 0 bases from J, leaving 10 bases between. CDR3 nucleotides: TGTGCCAGCAGCGTCGGACAGCCTAGCACAGATACGCAGTATTTT. It codes for CASSVGQPSTDTQYF.

The chain couples TRBV7-3 to TRBJ2-7; TRBD1 matches 9 bases. Trimming removed 0 bases from V and 5 bases from J; junction bases left unmatched: 11. The CDR3 totals 17 residues. The germline CDR1 and CDR2 sequences are SGHTA and FQGTGA. The CDR3 sequence is CASSLTSAGQGLNEQYF. DNA for the CDR3: TGTGCCAGCAGCTTAACGTCCGCGGGACAGGGTCTGAACGAGCAGTACTTC.

The chain uses TRBV18 and TRBJ2-7; D gene unclear. From germline, CDR1 is KGHSH and CDR2 LQKENI. V dropped 2 bases and J dropped 2 bases, with 13 bases sitting between them. The CDR3 sequence is 15 residues long. The CDR3 DNA sequence: TGTGCCAGCTCACCAGTTTACAGCCACCCCTACGAGCAGTACTTC. Amino acid sequence: CASSPVYSHPYEQYF.

The rearrangement links TRBV19 to TRBJ2-2; 10 bases align to TRBD1. This CDR3 spans 14 amino acids. From germline, CDR1 is LNHDA and CDR2 SQIVND (reference sequence). The V segment lost 7 bases and the J segment 6 bases; nucleotides outside the gene matches: 5. CDR3 coding DNA: TGTGCCAGTAATCGGGACAGGGGCTCCGGGGAGCTGTTTTTT. It specifies CASNRDRGSGELFF.